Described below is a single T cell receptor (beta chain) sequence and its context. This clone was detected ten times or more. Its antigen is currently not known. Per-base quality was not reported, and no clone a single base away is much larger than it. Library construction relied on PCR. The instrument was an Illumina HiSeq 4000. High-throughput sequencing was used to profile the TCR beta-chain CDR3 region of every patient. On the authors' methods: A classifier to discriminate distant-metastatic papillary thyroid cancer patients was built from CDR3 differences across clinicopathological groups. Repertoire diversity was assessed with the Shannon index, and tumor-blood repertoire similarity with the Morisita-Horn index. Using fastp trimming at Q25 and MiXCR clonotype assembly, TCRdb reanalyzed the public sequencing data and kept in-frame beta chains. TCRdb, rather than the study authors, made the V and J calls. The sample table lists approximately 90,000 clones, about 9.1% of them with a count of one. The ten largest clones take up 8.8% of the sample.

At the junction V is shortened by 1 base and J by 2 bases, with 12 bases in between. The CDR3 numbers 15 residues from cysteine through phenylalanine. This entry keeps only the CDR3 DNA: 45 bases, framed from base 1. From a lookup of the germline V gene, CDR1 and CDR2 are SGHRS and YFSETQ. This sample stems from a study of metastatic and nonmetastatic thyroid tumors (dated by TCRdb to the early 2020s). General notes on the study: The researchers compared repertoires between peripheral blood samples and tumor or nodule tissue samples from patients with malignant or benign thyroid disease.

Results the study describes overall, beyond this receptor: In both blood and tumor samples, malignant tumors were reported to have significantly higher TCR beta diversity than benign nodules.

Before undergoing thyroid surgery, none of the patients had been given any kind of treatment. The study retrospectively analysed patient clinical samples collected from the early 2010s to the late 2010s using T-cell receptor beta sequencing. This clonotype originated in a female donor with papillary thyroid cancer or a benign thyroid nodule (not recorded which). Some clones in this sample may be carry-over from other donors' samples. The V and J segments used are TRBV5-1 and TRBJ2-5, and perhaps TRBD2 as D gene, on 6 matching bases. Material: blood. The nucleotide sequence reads TGCGCCAGCAGCTTGACCGGGACTGTACAAGAGACCCAGTACTTC. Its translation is CASSLTGTVQETQYF.